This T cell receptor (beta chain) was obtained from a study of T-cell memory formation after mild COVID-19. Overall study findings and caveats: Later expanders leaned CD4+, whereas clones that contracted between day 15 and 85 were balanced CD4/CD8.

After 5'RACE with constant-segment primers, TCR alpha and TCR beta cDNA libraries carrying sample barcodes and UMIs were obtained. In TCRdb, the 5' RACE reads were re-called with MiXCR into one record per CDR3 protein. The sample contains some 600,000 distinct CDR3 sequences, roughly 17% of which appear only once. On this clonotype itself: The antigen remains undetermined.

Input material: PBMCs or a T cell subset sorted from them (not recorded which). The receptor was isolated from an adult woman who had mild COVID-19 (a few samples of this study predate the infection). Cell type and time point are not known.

As DNA, the CDR3 is TGTGCCAGCAGTTTAGTCTACGGGACAGGGGATGGTTGGTGGGAGACCCAGTACTTC. The encoded protein is CASSLVYGTGDGWWETQYF. The chain recombines TRBV12-3 or TRBV12-4 with TRBJ2-5; 10 positions match TRBD1. After removal of 1 base from V and 5 bases from J, the junction contained 16 bases not matched to a gene. This CDR3 region has 19 residues.